This entry is about one TCR beta chain. The clone's antigen remains unknown. Base quality data are lacking; no much larger clone is found one base away. From the cysteine through the phenylalanine, the CDR3 covers 13 amino acids. This entry keeps only the CDR3 DNA: 39 bases, framed from base 1. The germline V gene encodes CDR1 LNHDA and CDR2 SQIVND (reference sequence). The V end loses 10 bases and the J end loses 4 bases, and a stretch of 13 bases separates them. This sample was included in a study of T cell responses to AZD1222 COVID-19 vaccine (dated by TCRdb to about 2021). Looking at the study overall: TCR sequencing was performed for some 250 trial participants, of whom around 210 were given two doses of AZD1222 and some 26 were given two doses of MenACWY control vaccine. Trial participants were enrolled by age into 18-55, 56-69 and 70-plus year subgroups, with approximately 150, 30 and 60 TCR-sequenced participants respectively. What the research found in general, with its limitations: A significant rise in spike-specific TCR breadth and depth was observed after two AZD1222 doses relative to day 0 and relative to MenACWY recipients. Most participants were white British and females outnumbered males, and the authors suggested that clonal diversity may have been underestimated. The vaccine-associated CD4 TCRs covered the entire spike protein, and the dominant responses fell in regions 160-218 and 743-854. Epitopes outside the regions mutated in the B.1.351 and B.1.1.7 variants were reportedly recognized by nearly half of the unique spike-specific TCRs. Only five to seven AZD1222 recipients were SARS-CoV-2 seropositive at baseline, limiting conclusions about previously exposed vaccinees. No day 14 peak-response samples were available, so repertoires were characterized only after the peak T cell response. In the small 56-69-year group, the increase in depth fell short of significance, most likely because of low power.

Read against the paper, the sample's time point label means: about 28 days (+/-7) after the second vaccine dose. AZD1222 recipients whose second dose came at about 4 weeks and those whose second dose came at about 12 weeks were combined into one group, since spike-specific TCR depth and breadth did not differ between the two schedules. Samples from vaccinated people were obtained from the UK trials COV001 and COV002, which included a single-blind randomized controlled phase 2/3 trial of AZD1222 (ChAdOx1 nCoV-19) in healthy adults. For TCRbeta chain sequencing, PBMC samples from trial participants were taken at day 0 and at day 28 after the second dose. The CDR3 regions of human TCRbeta chains were subjected to immunosequencing. For the original study's pipeline: Repertoire TCRs were matched against a reference library of SARS-CoV-2-specific TCRs generated with the MIRA antigen-specificity platform. Breadth was defined as the fraction of unique TCRs that were SARS-CoV-2-associated, and depth was defined as the fraction of total T cells that were SARS-CoV-2-associated. Each spike-specific TCR was assigned to its reactive spike region and to a CD4 or CD8 class using the MIRA data. Log10-transformed breadth and depth values were compared by one-way ANOVA with Sidak's multiple comparisons tests. TCRdb obtained this table from immuneACCESS and retained in-frame rearrangements with V and J assigned. These tables miss some clones; where compared with another copy, unresolved V genes account for less than half of the shortfall, and the remainder is unexplained. V and J calls and clone size are as listed in that table; D and trimming were resolved from the DNA. This sample holds approximately 190,000 clones; around 93% were observed only once. The ten top clones hold less than 1.2% of the sample.

This sequence was found in an adult who received the AZD1222 COVID-19 vaccine. The V gene is TRBV19 and the J gene is TRBJ1-4; the D gene assignment is ambiguous. Material: peripheral blood, obtained 28 days after the second AZD1222 dose. The DNA reads as follows: TGTGCCACCCGTAGGACCGATAATGAAAAACTGTTTTTT. Translated, this is CATRRTDNEKLFF.